Below, 25 T cell receptor beta chains from the same sample are listed, as sequenced in a study of blood T cell repertoires in COVID-19. The assay was immunoSEQ multiplex PCR, and TCRdb's table has in-frame clones only and misses some. Among about 140,000 clones, 65% to 90% were seen once, and the ten largest hold roughly 8.2%. Sequenced sample: peripheral blood. These receptors all come from a human donor in a cohort sampled during active COVID-19.

The chain links TRBV28 to TRBJ2-2; D might be TRBD2 (6 bases). The CDR3 covers 16 residues. Per the germline V gene, CDR1 is MDHEN and CDR2 is SYDVKM. V lost 3 bases and J lost 0, with 11 bases in between. CDR3 coding DNA: TGTGCCAGCAGTTTTCCCGGGAGCGCGAACACCGGGGAGCTGTTTTTT. This sequence encodes CASSFPGSANTGELFF. The whole variable domain, remainder taken from reference TRBV28 and TRBJ2-2, is DVKVTQSSRYLVKRTGEKVFLECVQDMDHENMFWYRQDPGLGLRLIYFSYDVKMKEKGDIPEGYSVSREKKERFSLILESASTNQTSMYLCASSFPGSANTGELFFGEGSRLTVL.

This chain uses TRBV5-1 with TRBJ1-4, with 7 bases fitting TRBD1. Germline loops: CDR1 SGHRS, CDR2 YFSETQ. This CDR3 spans 14 amino acids. The ends lost 0 bases at V and 8 bases at J; junction bases unmatched: 4. For the CDR3, the DNA is TGCGCCAGCAGCTTGGACAGGGGTGGGGAAAAACTGTTTTTT. This sequence encodes CASSLDRGGEKLFF.

The gene calls are TRBV7-2 and TRBJ1-2, with TRBD1 identical over 11 bases. This CDR3 is 15 amino acids long. Per the germline V gene, CDR1 is SGHTA and CDR2 is FQGNSA. The J segment lost 8 bases and the V segment lost 3 bases, leaving 8 bases of the junction unmatched. CDR3: CASSLTGTGGKGYTF. The CDR3 coding sequence is TGTGCCAGCAGCTTGACCGGGACAGGGGGTAAAGGCTACACCTTC.

J is TRBJ2-7 and V is TRBV7-2, with 7 positions matching TRBD1. Per germline, CDR1 SGHTA and CDR2 FQGNSA. V trimming: 5 bases; J trimming: 3 bases; junction bases outside the gene matches: 4. This CDR3 spans 13 amino acids. The CDR3 reads CASSINRGYEQYF. The CDR3 nucleotides read TGTGCCAGCAGCATAAACAGGGGCTACGAGCAGTACTTC. Supplemented by reference TRBV7-2 and TRBJ2-7, the full variable domain reads GAGVSQSPSNKVTEKGKDVELRCDPISGHTALYWYRQSLGQGLEFLIYFQGNSAPDKSGLPSDRFSAERTGGSVSTLTIQRTQQEDSAVYLCASSINRGYEQYFGPGTRLTVT.

The chain uses TRBV14 and TRBJ1-3; maybe TRBD1 (5 bases). Deletions cut 6 bases from V and 3 bases from J, with 15 bases between. This CDR3 has 15 amino acids. Germline CDR1 SGHDN, CDR2 FVKESK. CDR3 DNA: TGTGCCAGCAGTCCCAGGCGGGGGAATGGAAACACCATATATTTT. Amino acid sequence: CASSPRRGNGNTIYF.

The chain joins TRBV7-2 to TRBJ1-5; D is uncertain. The CDR3 has 13 residues. V shed 5 bases and J shed 4 bases, with 9 bases lying between them. CDR1 SGHTA and CDR2 FQGNSA come from the germline V gene. CDR3 residues: CASSPHRNQPQHF. The CDR3 bases are TGTGCCAGCAGCCCGCATAGAAATCAGCCCCAGCATTTT.

This clone was seen a single time. This rearrangement joins TRBV4-1 to TRBJ2-7; maybe TRBD2 (7 bases). The germline gives CDR1 MGHRA, CDR2 YSYEKL. This CDR3 has 16 amino acids. Trimming took 0 bases from V and 5 from J, leaving 17 bases between them. The CDR3 sequence: CASSQDAGGGWDEQYF. Written as DNA, the CDR3 is TGCGCCAGCAGCCAAGATGCTGGCGGGGGCTGGGACGAGCAGTACTTC.

This clone is a singleton in its sample. The CDR3 sequence is CASSVDRTQETQYF. Written as DNA, the CDR3 is TGTGCCAGCAGCGTGGACAGGACCCAAGAGACCCAGTACTTC. The rearrangement uses TRBV9 and TRBJ2-5, with 7 nucleotides matching TRBD1. After removal of 2 bases from V and 1 base from J, the junction contained 2 bases not matched to a gene. The CDR3 contains 14 residues. CDR1 and CDR2 from the germline V gene are SGDLS and YYNGEE.

The chain uses TRBV28 and TRBJ2-7, with TRBD2 matching over 7 bases. Germline V gene lookup returns CDR1 MDHEN and CDR2 SYDVKM. The CDR3 spans 13 residues. The V and J ends lost 7 bases and 3 bases, in that order; junction bases with no gene match: 6. DNA of the CDR3: TGTGCCAGCACCCCCCCGGGGGGCTACGAGCAGTACTTC. Its translation is CASTPPGGYEQYF.

The V gene is TRBV27, the J gene TRBJ2-3; D not certain. The CDR3 loop spans 14 amino acids. V was pared by 5 bases and J by 3 bases, with 12 bases between. Germline lookup yields CDR1 MNHEY and CDR2 SMNVEV (reference sequence). CDR3 residues: CASSPSTGTDTQYF. The CDR3 region has the DNA TGTGCCAGCAGTCCTTCGACTGGGACAGATACGCAGTATTTT.

This rearrangement joins TRBV28 to TRBJ1-5; 12 positions match TRBD1. Germline-derived CDR1 and CDR2 are MDHEN and SYDVKM. There are 17 residues in the CDR3. J was trimmed by 4 bases and V by 6 bases; bases with no gene match: 10. This CDR3 is CASSKGTGGVWNQPQHF. The CDR3, as DNA: TGTGCCAGCAGCAAAGGGACAGGGGGCGTATGGAATCAGCCCCAGCATTTT.

The chain has TRBV28 and TRBJ2-7; TRBD1 agrees at 9 bases. The CDR3 consists of 15 residues. Germline V gene lookup returns CDR1 MDHEN and CDR2 SYDVKM. Germline trimming cut 5 bases from V and 3 bases from J; bases unmatched to any gene: 8. The DNA of the CDR3 is TGTGCCAGCAGTGCCCCGGGACAGGGATACTACGAGCAGTACTTC. Encoded protein: CASSAPGQGYYEQYF.

The V call is TRBV27, the J call TRBJ2-7; a possible D gene is TRBD1 (6 bases). The CDR3 is 14 amino acids. The V gene lost 6 bases and the J gene lost 7 bases, with 19 bases spanning the gap. Germline lookup yields CDR1 MNHEY and CDR2 SMNVEV (reference sequence). Here the CDR3 DNA reads TGTGCCAGCAGCCTTGATCAGGGGTCGTGGGAGCAGTACTTC. Protein product: CASSLDQGSWEQYF.

This chain uses TRBV21-1 with TRBJ2-1; the table's D call, TRBD1, has no DNA check behind it. TRBV21-1 is a pseudogene locus. This CDR3 has 15 residues. CDR3 protein: CASSTTDRPDNEQFF. In nucleotides, the CDR3 is TGTGCCAGCAGCACGACAGACAGGCCTGACAATGAGCAGTTCTTC.

The genes are TRBV29-1 and TRBJ1-2; D is unresolved. Trimming left V 5 bases short and J 5 bases short, with 9 bases between. The CDR3 has 11 amino acids. CDR1 and CDR2 from the germline V gene are SQVTM and ANQGSEA. CDR3 residues: CSVNLEYGYTF. The DNA of the CDR3 is TGCAGCGTTAACCTTGAGTATGGCTACACCTTC.

This clone was counted a single time. This sequence joins TRBV6-2 or TRBV6-3 and TRBJ1-5, with 8 bases identical to TRBD1. The CDR3 extends over 18 amino acids. Per germline, CDR1 MNHEY and CDR2 SVGEGT. Germline trimming cut 6 bases from V and 0 bases from J; bases unmatched to any gene: 13. DNA for the CDR3: TGTGCCAGCAGCATCGACAGGGGAGTTAGCTATAGCAATCAGCCCCAGCATTTT. Encoded protein: CASSIDRGVSYSNQPQHF.

The J gene is TRBJ2-1, the V gene TRBV7-3, with D maybe TRBD2 (5 bases). The CDR3 covers 14 residues. V gave up 4 bases and J gave up 7 bases, with 14 bases separating them. Germline V gives CDR1 SGHTA, CDR2 FQGTGA. CDR3 loop: CASSWTPERNEQFF. CDR3 sequence (DNA): TGTGCCAGCAGCTGGACTCCCGAGAGGAATGAGCAGTTCTTC.

This chain links TRBV7-9 with TRBJ2-5; 7 bases fit TRBD2. The junction had 5 bases not matched to a gene; V was cut back by 5 bases and J by 5 bases. This CDR3 spans 13 amino acids. Germline CDR1 reads SEHNR; CDR2 reads FQNEAQ (reference sequence). As DNA, the CDR3 is TGTGCCAGCAGCATAGGGACTACGGAGACCCAGTACTTC. Protein product: CASSIGTTETQYF.

The rearrangement links TRBV19 to TRBJ1-3; D ambiguous. V was pared by 3 bases and J by 4 bases, with 7 bases between. In germline, CDR1 is LNHDA, CDR2 SQIVND (reference sequence). The CDR3 covers 13 residues. The CDR3 spells CASSIGRGNTIYF. The CDR3, as DNA: TGTGCCAGTAGTATTGGCAGAGGAAACACCATATATTTT.

V usage is TRBV6-5 and J usage is TRBJ2-7; the match to TRBD1 covers 7 bases. J was trimmed by 6 bases and V by 5 bases; bases with no gene match: 1. The CDR3 contains 11 residues. Germline V gene data show CDR1 as MNHEY and CDR2 as SVGAGI. CDR3 nucleotides: TGTGCCAGCAGTAGGACAGGCGAGCAGTACTTC. Amino acid sequence: CASSRTGEQYF.

This clone was found once. The V gene is TRBV7-8, the J gene TRBJ1-3, with D perhaps matching TRBD1 (6 bases). V shed 5 bases and J shed 0 bases, with 11 bases lying between them. This CDR3 region has 15 residues. Per germline, CDR1 SGHVS and CDR2 FQNEAQ. CDR3 DNA sequence: TGTGCCAGCAGCCCGACAGGAAACTCTGGAAACACCATATATTTT. It specifies CASSPTGNSGNTIYF. The whole variable domain, remainder taken from reference TRBV7-8 and TRBJ1-3, is GAGVSQSPRYKVAKRGQDVALRCDPISGHVSLFWYQQALGQGPEFLTYFQNEAQLDKSGLPSDRFFAERPEGSVSTLKIQRTQQEDSAVYLCASSPTGNSGNTIYFGEGSWLTVV.

The chain combines TRBV25-1 with TRBJ2-1; TRBD1 might be the D (6 bases). Deletions cut 6 bases from V and 3 bases from J, with 15 bases between. The CDR3 length is 15 residues. The V gene's germline CDR1 is MGHDK and CDR2 SYGVNS. The CDR3 is CASSDTGFYYNEQFF. In DNA, the CDR3 is TGTGCCAGCAGCGACACAGGGTTTTACTACAATGAGCAGTTCTTC. Complete variable domain (other parts from reference TRBV25-1 and TRBJ2-1): EADIYQTPRYLVIGTGKKITLECSQTMGHDKMYWYQQDPGMELHLIHYSYGVNSTEKGDLSSESTVSRIRTEHFPLTLESARPSHTSQYLCASSDTGFYYNEQFFGPGTRLTVL.

The gene calls are TRBV7-9 and TRBJ2-1, with 10 bases that match TRBD1. This CDR3 has 19 amino acids. Unmatched junction bases numbered 20, after V lost 5 bases and J lost 7 bases. Germline CDR1 reads SEHNR; CDR2 reads FQNEAQ (reference sequence). CDR3 DNA: TGTGCCAGCAGCACCCCTCAACGGCGGAGGGACAGGGGACGAAATGAGCAGTTCTTC. This translates into CASSTPQRRRDRGRNEQFF.

This clone has more than one count but fewer than ten. The rearrangement uses TRBV19 and TRBJ1-5, with a tentative D call TRBD1 (6 bases). Trimming left V 4 bases short and J 0 bases short, with 13 bases between. The CDR3 extends over 16 amino acids. Germline CDR1 and CDR2: LNHDA and SQIVND (reference sequence). The CDR3 reads CASSTITGSSNQPQHF. CDR3 bases: TGTGCCAGTAGTACAATTACAGGGAGTAGCAATCAGCCCCAGCATTTT.

The rearrangement joins TRBV19 to TRBJ1-1; a possible D gene is TRBD1 (6 bases). The V gene's germline CDR1 is LNHDA and CDR2 SQIVND (reference sequence). Deletions cut 6 bases from V and 5 bases from J, with 13 bases between. This CDR3 has 13 residues. The DNA for the CDR3 is TGTGCCAGTAGGGACAGCTACCGGACTGAAGCTTTCTTT. Its translation: CASRDSYRTEAFF.